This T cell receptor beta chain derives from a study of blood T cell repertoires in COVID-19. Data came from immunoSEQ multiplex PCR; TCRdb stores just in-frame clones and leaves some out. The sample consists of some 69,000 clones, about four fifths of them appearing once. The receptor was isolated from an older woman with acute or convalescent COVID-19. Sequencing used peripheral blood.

The CDR3 spells CASSAGGQTNQPQHF. In DNA, the CDR3 is TGTGCCAGCAGCGCGGGCGGACAAACAAATCAGCCCCAGCATTTT. The chain recombines TRBV9 with TRBJ1-5; a weak D match, TRBD1 (5 bases). The CDR3 is 15 amino acids. V lost 3 bases, J lost 4 bases, and 14 bases lay in between. Germline CDR1 SGDLS, CDR2 YYNGEE. The whole variable domain, filled in from reference TRBV9 and TRBJ1-5, reads DSGVTQTPKHLITATGQRVTLRCSPRSGDLSVYWYQQSLDQGLQFLIQYYNGEERAKGNILERFSAQQFPDLHSELNLSSLELGDSALYFCASSAGGQTNQPQHFGDGTRLSIL.